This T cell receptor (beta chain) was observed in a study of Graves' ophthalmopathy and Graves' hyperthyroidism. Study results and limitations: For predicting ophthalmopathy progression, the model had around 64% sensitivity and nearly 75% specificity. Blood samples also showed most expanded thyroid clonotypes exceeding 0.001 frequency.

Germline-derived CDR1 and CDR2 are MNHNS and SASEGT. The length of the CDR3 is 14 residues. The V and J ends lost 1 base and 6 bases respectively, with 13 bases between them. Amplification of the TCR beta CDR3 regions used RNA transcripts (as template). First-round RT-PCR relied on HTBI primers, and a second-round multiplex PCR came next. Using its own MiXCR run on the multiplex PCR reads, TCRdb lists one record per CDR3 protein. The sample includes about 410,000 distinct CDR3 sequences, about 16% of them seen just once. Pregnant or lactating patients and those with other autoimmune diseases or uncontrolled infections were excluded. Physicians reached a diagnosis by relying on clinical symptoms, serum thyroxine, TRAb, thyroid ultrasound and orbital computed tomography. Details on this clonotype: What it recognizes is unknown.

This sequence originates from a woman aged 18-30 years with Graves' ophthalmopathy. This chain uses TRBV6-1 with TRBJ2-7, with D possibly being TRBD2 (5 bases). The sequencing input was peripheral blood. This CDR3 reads CASSEEEEKSEQYF. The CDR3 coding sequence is TGTGCCAGCAGTGAAGAGGAGGAGAAATCCGAGCAGTACTTC.